The clone carrying this TCR beta chain was counted between two and nine times. Its target is not known. The sample comes from a study of response to subunit inactivated influenza vaccine. The CDR3 runs to 14 residues. V lost 1 base and J lost 4, with 10 bases in between. Germline CDR1 LGHDT, CDR2 YNNKEL (reference sequence). Each CDR3 protein is one row after TCRdb ran MiXCR on the RT-PCR reads. This sample carries just over 300,000 distinct CDR3 sequences, 20% to 25% of them seen once, and the ten largest clones take roughly 10%. Study observations and caveats: Authors suggested that a seasonal influenza vaccination recruits few new T cells each time.

Sequencing was performed on PBMCs from blood, taken approximately 20 months after vaccination. The chain recombines TRBV3-1 with TRBJ1-2; the D is unclear. This sequence originates from a man in his fifties or sixties who received an inactivated influenza vaccine. The CDR3 sequence: CASSQANSGYGYTF. As DNA, the CDR3 is TGTGCCAGCAGCCAAGCTAACTCGGGCTATGGCTACACCTTC.